This TCR beta chain was documented in a study of identical twins. Study outcomes and limitations: With abundant cord blood beta clonotypes, insertions were fewer; memory repertoires showed no such pattern. Modeled out-of-frame TCR alpha sharing in monozygotic twins fell below observed levels. The study based its conclusions on cross-sectional statistical analysis and did not follow the same donors.

On this clonotype itself: Its antigen is as yet unknown.

From the 5' RACE reads, TCRdb called clonotypes with MiXCR, one entry per CDR3 protein. The table shows roughly 250,000 distinct CDR3 sequences, with roughly an eighth occurring only once. The CDR3 is 12 residues long. Trimming pared 3 bases from V and 4 bases from J, leaving 5 bases between. CDR1 is SGHNT, CDR2 YENEEA, per germline. The TCR comes from a woman between 18 and 29 years old in good health. This sequence joins TRBV11-3 and TRBJ2-3; D not resolved. Sequencing was carried out using memory (CD45RO+) T cells sorted from blood. The CDR3, as DNA: TGTGCCAGCAGCTTTCCCGCAGATACGCAGTATTTT. This sequence encodes CASSFPADTQYF.